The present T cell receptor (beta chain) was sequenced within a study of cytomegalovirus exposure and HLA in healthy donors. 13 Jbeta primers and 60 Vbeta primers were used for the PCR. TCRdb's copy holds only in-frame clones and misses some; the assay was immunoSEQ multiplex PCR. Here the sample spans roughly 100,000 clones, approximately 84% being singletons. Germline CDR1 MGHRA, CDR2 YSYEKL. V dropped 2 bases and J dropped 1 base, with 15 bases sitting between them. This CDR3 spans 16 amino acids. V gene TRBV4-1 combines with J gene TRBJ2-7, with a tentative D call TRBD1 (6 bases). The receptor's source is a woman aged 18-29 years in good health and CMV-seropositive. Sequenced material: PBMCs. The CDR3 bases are TGCGCCAGCAGCCAAAAAATACAGGGAGATTCCTACGAGCAGTACTTC. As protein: CASSQKIQGDSYEQYF.